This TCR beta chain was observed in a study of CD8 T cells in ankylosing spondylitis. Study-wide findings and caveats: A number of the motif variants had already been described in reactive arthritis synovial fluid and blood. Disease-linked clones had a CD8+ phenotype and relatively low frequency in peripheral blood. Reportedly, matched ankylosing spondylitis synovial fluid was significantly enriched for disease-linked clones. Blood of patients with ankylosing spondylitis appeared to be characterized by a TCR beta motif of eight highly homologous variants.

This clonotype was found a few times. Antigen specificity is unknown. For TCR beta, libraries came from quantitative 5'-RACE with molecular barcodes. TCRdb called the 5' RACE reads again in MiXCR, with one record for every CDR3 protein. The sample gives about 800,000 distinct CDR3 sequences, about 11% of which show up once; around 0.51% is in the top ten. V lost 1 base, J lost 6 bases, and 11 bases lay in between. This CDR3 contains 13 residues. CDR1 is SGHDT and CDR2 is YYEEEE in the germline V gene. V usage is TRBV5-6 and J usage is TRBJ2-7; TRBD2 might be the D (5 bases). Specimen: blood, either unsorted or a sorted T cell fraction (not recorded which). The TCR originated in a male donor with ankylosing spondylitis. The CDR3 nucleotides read TGTGCCAGCAGCTTGCTCGGGAAGGGCGAGCAGTACTTC. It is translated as CASSLLGKGEQYF.